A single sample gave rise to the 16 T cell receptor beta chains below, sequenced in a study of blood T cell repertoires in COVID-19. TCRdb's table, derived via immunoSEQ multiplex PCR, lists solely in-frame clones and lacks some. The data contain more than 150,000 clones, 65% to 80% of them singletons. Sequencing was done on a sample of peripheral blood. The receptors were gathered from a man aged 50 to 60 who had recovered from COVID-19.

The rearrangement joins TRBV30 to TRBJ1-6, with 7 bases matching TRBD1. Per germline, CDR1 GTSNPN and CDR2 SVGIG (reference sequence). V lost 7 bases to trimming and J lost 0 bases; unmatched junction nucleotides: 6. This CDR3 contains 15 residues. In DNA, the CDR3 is TGTGCCTCGCCGGGACAGAGCTCCTATAATTCACCCCTCCACTTT. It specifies CASPGQSSYNSPLHF.

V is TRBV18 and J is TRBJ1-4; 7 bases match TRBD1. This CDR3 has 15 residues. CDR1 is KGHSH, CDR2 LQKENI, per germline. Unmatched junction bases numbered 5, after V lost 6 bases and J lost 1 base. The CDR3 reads CASSPNRGTNEKLFF. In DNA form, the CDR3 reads TGTGCCAGCTCCCCCAACAGGGGAACTAATGAAAAACTGTTTTTT.

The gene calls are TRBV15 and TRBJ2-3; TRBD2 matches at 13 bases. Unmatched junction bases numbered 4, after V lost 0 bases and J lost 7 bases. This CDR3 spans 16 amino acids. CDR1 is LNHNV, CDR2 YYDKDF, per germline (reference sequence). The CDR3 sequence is CATSRDALAGGYTQYF. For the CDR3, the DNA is TGTGCCACCAGCAGAGATGCACTAGCGGGAGGGTATACGCAGTATTTT.

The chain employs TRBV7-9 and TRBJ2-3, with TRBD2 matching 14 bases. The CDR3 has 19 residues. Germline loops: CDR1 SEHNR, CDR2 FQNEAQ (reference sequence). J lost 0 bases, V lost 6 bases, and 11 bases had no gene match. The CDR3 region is CASRPLGLAGAPSTDTQYF. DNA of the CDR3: TGTGCCAGCAGACCCTTGGGACTAGCGGGAGCCCCTAGCACAGATACGCAGTATTTT.

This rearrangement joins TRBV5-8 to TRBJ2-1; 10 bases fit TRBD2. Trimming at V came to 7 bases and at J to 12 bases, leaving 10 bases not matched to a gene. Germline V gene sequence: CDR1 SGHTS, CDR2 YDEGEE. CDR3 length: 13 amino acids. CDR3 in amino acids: CASRTSGRVGQFF. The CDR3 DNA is TGTGCCAGCCGGACCAGCGGGAGGGTAGGGCAGTTCTTC.

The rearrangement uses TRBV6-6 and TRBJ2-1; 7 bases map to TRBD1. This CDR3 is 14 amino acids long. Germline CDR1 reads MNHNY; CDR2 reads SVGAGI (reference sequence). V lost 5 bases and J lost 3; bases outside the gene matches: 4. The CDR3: CASSHRDSYNEQFF. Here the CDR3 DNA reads TGTGCCAGCAGTCACCGGGACAGCTACAATGAGCAGTTCTTC.

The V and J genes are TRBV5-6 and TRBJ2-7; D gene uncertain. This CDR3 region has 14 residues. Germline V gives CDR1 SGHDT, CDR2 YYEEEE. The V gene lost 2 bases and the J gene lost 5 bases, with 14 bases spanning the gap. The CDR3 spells CASSLISPSHEQYF. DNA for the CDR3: TGTGCCAGCAGCTTAATATCCCCGTCCCACGAGCAGTACTTC.

For the CDR3, the DNA is TGTGCCACCAGCAGAGACCCTCTAGCGGGAGGGCCCCATTGGGGAGATACGCAGTATTTT. As protein: CATSRDPLAGGPHWGDTQYF. The rearrangement uses TRBV15 and TRBJ2-3; 12 positions match TRBD2. The germline CDR1 and CDR2 sequences are LNHNV and YYDKDF (reference sequence). The CDR3 covers 20 residues. The J segment lost 5 bases and the V segment lost 0 bases, leaving 15 bases of the junction unmatched.

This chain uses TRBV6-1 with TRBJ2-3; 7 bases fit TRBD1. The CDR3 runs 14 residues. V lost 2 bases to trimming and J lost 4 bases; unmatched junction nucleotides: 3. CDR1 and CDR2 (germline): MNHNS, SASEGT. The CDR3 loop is CASSERDRSDTQYF. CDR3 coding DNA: TGTGCCAGCAGTGAAAGGGACAGATCAGATACGCAGTATTTT.

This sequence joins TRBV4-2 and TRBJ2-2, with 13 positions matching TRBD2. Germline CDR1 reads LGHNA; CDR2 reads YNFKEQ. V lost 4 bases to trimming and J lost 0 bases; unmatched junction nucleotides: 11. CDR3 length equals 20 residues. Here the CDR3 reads CASSPAATSGRVTNTGELFF. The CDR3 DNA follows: TGTGCCAGCAGCCCCGCGGCCACTAGCGGGAGGGTAACGAACACCGGGGAGCTGTTTTTT.

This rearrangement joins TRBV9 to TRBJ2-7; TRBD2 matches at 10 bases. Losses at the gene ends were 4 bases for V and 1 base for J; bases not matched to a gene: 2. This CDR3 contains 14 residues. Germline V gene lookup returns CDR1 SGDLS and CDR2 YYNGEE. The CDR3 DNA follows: TGTGCCAGCAGCAAAGCGGGAGGGTCCTACGAGCAGTACTTC. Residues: CASSKAGGSYEQYF.

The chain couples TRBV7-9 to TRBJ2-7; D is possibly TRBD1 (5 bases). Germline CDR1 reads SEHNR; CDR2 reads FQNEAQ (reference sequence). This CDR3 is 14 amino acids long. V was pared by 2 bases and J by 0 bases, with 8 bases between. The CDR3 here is CASSLRGNSYEQYF. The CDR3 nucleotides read TGTGCCAGCAGCTTAAGGGGCAACTCCTACGAGCAGTACTTC.

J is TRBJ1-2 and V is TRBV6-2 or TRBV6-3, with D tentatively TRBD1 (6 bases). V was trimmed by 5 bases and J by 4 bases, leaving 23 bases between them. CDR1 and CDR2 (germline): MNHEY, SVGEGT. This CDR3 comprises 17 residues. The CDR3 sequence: CASSEYQGHRGGYGYTF. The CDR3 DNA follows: TGTGCCAGCAGTGAGTACCAGGGACATAGAGGAGGCTATGGCTACACCTTC.

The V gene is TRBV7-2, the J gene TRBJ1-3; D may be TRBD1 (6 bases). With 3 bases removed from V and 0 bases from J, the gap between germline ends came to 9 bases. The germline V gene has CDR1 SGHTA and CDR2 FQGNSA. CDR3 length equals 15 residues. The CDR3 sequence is CASSLGHSSGNTIYF. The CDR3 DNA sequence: TGTGCCAGCAGCTTGGGACATTCCTCTGGAAACACCATATATTTT.

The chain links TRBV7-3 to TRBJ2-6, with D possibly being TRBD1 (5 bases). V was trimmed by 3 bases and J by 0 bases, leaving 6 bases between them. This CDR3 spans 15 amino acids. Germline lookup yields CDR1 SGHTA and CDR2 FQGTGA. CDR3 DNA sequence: TGTGCCAGCAGCTTGACAGACTCTGGGGCCAACGTCCTGACTTTC. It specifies CASSLTDSGANVLTF.

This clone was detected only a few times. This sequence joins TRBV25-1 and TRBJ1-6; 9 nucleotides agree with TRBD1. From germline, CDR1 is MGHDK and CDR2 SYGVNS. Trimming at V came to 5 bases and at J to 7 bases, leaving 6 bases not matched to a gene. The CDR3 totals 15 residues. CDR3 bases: TGTGCCAGCAGTAATACCGGGACAGGGAATTCACCCCTCCACTTT. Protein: CASSNTGTGNSPLHF.